This T cell receptor beta chain was profiled in a study of cytomegalovirus exposure and HLA in healthy donors. Study-level results: Later, TCR association rates were found to vary by HLA locus, highest for DRB1 and lowest for HLA-C.

All the people who gave samples were healthy bone marrow donors. The study ran its PCR with 60 Vbeta and 13 Jbeta primers. Data came from immunoSEQ multiplex PCR; TCRdb stores just in-frame clones and leaves some out. Counted here are fewer than 120,000 clones, approximately 82% occurring once; the ten biggest clones make up under 15%. Remarks on this clone: Antigen unknown.

The source material was PBMCs. This clonotype was obtained from a man under 40 in good health and CMV-seropositive.

The CDR3 coding sequence is TGTGCCAGCAGCTTAGCCTTAGCCTACAATGAGCAGTTCTTC. This sequence encodes CASSLALAYNEQFF. V and J are TRBV11-3 and TRBJ2-1; D call uncertain. The CDR3 contains 14 residues. Per the germline V gene, CDR1 is SGHNT and CDR2 is YENEEA. V shed 1 base and J shed 2 bases, with 6 bases lying between them.